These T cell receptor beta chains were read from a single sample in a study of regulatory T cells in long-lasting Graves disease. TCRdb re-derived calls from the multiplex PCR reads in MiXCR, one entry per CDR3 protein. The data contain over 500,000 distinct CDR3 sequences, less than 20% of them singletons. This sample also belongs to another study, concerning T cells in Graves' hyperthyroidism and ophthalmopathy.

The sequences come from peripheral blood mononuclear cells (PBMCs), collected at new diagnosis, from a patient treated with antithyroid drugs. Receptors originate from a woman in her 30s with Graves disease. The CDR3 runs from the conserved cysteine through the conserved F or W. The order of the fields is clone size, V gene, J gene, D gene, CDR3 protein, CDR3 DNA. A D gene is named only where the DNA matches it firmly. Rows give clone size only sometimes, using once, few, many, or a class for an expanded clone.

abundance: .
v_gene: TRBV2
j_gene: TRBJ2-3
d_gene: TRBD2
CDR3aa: CASSELAGTDTQYF
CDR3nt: TGTGCCAGCAGTGAGCTAGCGGGCACAGATACGCAGTATTTT

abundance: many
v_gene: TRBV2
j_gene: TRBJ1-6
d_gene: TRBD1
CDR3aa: CASSDTVGTGGNSPLHF
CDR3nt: TGTGCCAGCAGTGATACCGTTGGGACAGGGGGTAATTCACCCCTCCACTTT

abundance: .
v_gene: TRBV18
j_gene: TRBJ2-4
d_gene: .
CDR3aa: CASSPTTGVAKNIQYF
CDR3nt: TGTGCCAGCTCACCAACGACAGGAGTAGCCAAAAACATTCAGTACTTC

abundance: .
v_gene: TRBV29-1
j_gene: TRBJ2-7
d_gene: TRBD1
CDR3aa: CSVRGTGGYEQYF
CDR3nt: TGCAGCGTACGGGGAACAGGGGGCTACGAGCAGTACTTC

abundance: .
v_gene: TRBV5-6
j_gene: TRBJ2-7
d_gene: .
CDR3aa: CASSLRHRAYEQYF
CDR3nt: TGTGCCAGCAGCTTGCGCCACAGGGCCTACGAGCAGTACTTC

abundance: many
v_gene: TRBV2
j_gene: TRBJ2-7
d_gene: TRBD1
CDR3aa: CASSSNRGSYEQYF
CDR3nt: TGTGCCAGCAGCTCAAACAGGGGTTCCTACGAGCAGTACTTC

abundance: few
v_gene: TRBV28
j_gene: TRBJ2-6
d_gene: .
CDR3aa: CASSYPSGPSGANVLTF
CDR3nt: TGTGCCAGCAGTTATCCCTCGGGACCCTCTGGGGCCAACGTCCTGACTTTC

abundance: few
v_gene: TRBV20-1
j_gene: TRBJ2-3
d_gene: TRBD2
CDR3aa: CSAREAGGGDTQYF
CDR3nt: TGCAGTGCTAGAGAAGCGGGAGGTGGGGATACGCAGTATTTT

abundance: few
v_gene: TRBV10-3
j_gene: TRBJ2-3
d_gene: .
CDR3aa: CAISEIAQDTQYF
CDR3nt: TGTGCCATCAGTGAGATCGCTCAGGATACGCAGTATTTT

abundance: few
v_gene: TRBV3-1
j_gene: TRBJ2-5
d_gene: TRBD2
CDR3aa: CASSQEMGLAVQETQYF
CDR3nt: TGTGCCAGCAGCCAAGAAATGGGACTAGCGGTTCAAGAGACCCAGTACTTC

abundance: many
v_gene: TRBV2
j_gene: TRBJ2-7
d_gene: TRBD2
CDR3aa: CASSEIGTSFSYEQYF
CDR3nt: TGTGCCAGCAGTGAAATCGGGACTAGCTTTTCCTACGAGCAGTACTTC

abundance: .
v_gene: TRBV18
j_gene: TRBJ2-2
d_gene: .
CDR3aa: CASSPYLITNTGELFF
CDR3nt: TGTGCCAGCTCACCGTACTTGATAACGAACACCGGGGAGCTGTTTTTT

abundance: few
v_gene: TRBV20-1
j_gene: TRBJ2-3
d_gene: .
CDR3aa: CSARISADTQYF
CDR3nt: TGCAGTGCGAGAATTAGTGCAGATACGCAGTATTTT

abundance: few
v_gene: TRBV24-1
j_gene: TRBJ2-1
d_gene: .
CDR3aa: CATSPSGTINEQFF
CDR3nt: TGTGCCACCAGCCCGTCCGGGACCATCAATGAGCAGTTCTTC

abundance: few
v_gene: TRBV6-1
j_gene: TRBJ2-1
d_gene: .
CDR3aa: CASERRDSYNEQFF
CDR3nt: TGTGCCAGCGAACGGCGGGACTCCTACAATGAGCAGTTCTTC

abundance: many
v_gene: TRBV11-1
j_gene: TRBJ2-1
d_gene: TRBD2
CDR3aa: CASSRRGLAGVGYNEQFF
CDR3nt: TGTGCCAGCAGCCGTCGAGGACTAGCGGGAGTAGGTTACAATGAGCAGTTCTTC

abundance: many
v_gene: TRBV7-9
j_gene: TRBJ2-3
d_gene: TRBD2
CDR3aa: CASSPRTSGRRDTQYF
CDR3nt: TGTGCCAGCAGCCCCCGGACTAGCGGGAGGCGTGATACGCAGTATTTT

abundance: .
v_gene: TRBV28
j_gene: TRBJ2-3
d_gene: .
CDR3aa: CASRSGQGSSSGSTDTQYF
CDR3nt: TGTGCCAGCAGATCCGGACAGGGGAGTTCTAGCGGGAGCACAGATACGCAGTATTTT

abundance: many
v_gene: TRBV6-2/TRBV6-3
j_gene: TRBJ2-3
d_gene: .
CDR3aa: CASTSEASQHRDTQYF
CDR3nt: TGTGCCAGCACCAGCGAGGCCTCCCAACACCGAGATACGCAGTATTTT

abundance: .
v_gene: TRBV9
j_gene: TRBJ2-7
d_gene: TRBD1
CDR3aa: CASSVATGTGLYEQYF
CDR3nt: TGTGCCAGCAGCGTAGCTACGGGGACAGGGCTCTACGAGCAGTACTTC

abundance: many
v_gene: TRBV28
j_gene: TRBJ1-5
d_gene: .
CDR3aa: CASRLWTWGSNQPQHF
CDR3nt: TGTGCCAGCAGGCTTTGGACCTGGGGCTCTAATCAGCCCCAGCATTTT

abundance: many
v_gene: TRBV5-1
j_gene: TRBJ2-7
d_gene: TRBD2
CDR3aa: CASSPSGTSGRAPEQYF
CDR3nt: TGCGCCAGCAGCCCTTCCGGGACTAGCGGGAGGGCCCCCGAGCAGTACTTC

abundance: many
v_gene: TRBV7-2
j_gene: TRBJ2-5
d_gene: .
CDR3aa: CASSLMGGAETQYF
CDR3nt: TGTGCCAGCAGCTTAATGGGGGGGGCCGAGACCCAGTACTTC

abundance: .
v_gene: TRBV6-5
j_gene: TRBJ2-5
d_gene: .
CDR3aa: CASSWSGTVDF
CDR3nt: TGTGCCAGCAGTTGGTCCGGGACCGTGGACTTC

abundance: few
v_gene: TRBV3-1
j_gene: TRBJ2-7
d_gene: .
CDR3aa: CASSHAREQYF
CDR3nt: TGTGCCAGCAGCCACGCGCGCGAGCAGTACTTC

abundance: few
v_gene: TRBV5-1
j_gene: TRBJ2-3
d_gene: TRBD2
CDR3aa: CASSRKTSGSHGLRTDTQYF
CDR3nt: TGCGCCAGCAGCCGGAAGACTAGCGGGAGCCACGGGTTACGCACAGATACGCAGTATTTT

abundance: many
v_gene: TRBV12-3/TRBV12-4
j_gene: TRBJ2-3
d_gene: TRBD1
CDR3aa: CASSLRQGGRTDTQYF
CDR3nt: TGTGCCAGCAGCCTCAGACAGGGGGGCCGCACAGATACGCAGTATTTT

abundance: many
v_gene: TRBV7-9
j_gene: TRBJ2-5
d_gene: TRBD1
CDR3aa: CASSSLLGQGKETQYF
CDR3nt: TGTGCCAGCAGCTCTCTATTGGGACAGGGCAAGGAGACCCAGTACTTC

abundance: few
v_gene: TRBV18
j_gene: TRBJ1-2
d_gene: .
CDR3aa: CASSRDRTWVGYTF
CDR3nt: TGTGCCAGCTCCCGTGACAGGACTTGGGTCGGCTACACCTTC

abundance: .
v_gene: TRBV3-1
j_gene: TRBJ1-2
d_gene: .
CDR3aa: CASSQRGWDYGYTF
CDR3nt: TGTGCCAGCAGCCAAAGGGGATGGGACTATGGCTACACCTTC

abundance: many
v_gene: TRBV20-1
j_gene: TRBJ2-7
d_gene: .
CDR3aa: CSARETIAVSSYEQYF
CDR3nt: TGCAGTGCTAGGGAGACCATAGCGGTGAGCTCCTACGAGCAGTACTTC

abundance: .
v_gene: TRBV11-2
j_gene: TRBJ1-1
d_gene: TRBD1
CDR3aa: CASSKRQGAKGQAFF
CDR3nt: TGTGCCAGCAGCAAACGACAGGGGGCGAAAGGGCAAGCTTTCTTT

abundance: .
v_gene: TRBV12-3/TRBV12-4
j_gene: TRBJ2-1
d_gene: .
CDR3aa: CASSLPGRDNEQFF
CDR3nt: TGTGCCAGCAGTTTACCGGGCAGAGACAATGAGCAGTTCTTC

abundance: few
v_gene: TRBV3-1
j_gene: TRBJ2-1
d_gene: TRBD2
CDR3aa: CASSQAETSGSNEQFF
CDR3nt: TGTGCCAGCAGCCAAGCGGAGACTAGCGGGAGCAATGAGCAGTTCTTC

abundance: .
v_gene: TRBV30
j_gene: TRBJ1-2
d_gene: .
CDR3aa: CACTGYYGYTF
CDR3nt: TGTGCCTGCACAGGGTACTATGGCTACACCTTC

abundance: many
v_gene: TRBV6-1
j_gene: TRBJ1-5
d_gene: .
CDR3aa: CARRGNQPQHF
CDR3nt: TGTGCCCGCAGGGGCAATCAGCCCCAGCATTTT

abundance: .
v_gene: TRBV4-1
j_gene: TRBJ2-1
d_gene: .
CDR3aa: CASGYAGRGQFF
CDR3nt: TGCGCCAGCGGCTATGCGGGTAGGGGGCAGTTCTTC

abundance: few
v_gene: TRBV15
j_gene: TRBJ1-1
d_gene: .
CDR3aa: CATSRPTPLMSTEAFF
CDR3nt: TGTGCCACCAGCAGACCTACTCCTCTTATGAGCACTGAAGCTTTCTTT

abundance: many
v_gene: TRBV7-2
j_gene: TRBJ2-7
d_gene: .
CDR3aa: CASSIGPLREQYF
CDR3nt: TGTGCCAGCAGTATCGGCCCGCTCCGCGAGCAGTACTTC

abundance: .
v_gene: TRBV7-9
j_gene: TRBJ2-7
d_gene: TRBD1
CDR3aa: CASSFGTGASYEQYF
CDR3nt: TGTGCCAGCAGCTTTGGGACAGGGGCTTCCTACGAGCAGTACTTC

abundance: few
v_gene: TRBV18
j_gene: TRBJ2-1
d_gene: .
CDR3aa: CASSPQGSGNEQFF
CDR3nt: TGTGCCAGCTCACCTCAGGGGTCCGGCAATGAGCAGTTCTTC

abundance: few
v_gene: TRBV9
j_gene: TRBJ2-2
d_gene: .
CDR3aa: CASSYNQLGELFF
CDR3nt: TGTGCCAGCTCCTACAACCAGCTCGGGGAGCTGTTTTTT

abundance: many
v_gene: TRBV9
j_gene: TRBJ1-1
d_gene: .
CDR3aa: CASSVAGGNTEAFF
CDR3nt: TGTGCCAGCAGTGTTGCTGGGGGTAACACTGAAGCTTTCTTT

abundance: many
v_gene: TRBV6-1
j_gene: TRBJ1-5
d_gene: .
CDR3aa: CASRGEGVGGQPQHF
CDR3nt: TGTGCCAGCCGTGGCGAGGGCGTGGGGGGTCAGCCCCAGCATTTT

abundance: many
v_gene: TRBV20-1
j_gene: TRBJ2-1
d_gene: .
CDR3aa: CSASEGNKQFF
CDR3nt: TGCAGTGCTAGCGAGGGTAACAAGCAGTTCTTC

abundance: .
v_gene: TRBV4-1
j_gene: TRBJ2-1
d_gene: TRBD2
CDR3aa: CASSQGLAGVGQFF
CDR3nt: TGCGCCAGCAGCCAAGGGCTAGCGGGAGTGGGGCAGTTCTTC

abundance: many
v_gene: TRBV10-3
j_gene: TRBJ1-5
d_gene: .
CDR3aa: CAISGPGEQPQHF
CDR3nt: TGTGCCATCAGTGGACCAGGGGAGCAGCCCCAGCATTTT

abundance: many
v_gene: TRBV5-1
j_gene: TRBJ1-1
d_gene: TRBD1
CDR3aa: CASSLGGRFTEAFF
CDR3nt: TGCGCCAGCAGCTTAGGGGGCCGTTTCACTGAAGCTTTCTTT

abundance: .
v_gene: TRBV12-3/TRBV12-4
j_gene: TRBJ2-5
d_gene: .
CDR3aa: CASSSPAGSTIPQYF
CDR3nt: TGTGCCAGCAGTTCCCCGGCAGGGTCTACTATACCCCAGTACTTC

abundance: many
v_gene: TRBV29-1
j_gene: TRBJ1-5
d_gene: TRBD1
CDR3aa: CSVAGTGGRGQPQHF
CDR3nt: TGCAGCGTTGCTGGGACAGGGGGTAGGGGTCAGCCCCAGCATTTT

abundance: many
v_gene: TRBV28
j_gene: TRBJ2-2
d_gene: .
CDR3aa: CASSLVRVTGELFF
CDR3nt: TGTGCCAGCAGTTTAGTGCGGGTAACCGGGGAGCTGTTTTTT

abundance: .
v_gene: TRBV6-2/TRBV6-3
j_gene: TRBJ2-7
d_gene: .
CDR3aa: CASSELQLHKRNEQYF
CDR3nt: TGTGCCAGCAGTGAGCTACAACTCCACAAGCGGAACGAGCAGTACTTC

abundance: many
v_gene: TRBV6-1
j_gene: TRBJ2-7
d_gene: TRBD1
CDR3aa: CASRARGRSGYEQYF
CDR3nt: TGTGCCAGCAGGGCTAGGGGGCGAAGTGGCTACGAGCAGTACTTC

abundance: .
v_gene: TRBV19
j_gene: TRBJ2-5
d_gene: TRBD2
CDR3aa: CASSISWIAGGIQQETQYF
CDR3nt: TGTGCCAGTAGTATATCTTGGATAGCGGGAGGGATACAACAAGAGACCCAGTACTTC

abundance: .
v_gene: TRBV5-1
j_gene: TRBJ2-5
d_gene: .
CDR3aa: CASSQVAGAETQYF
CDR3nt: TGTGCCAGCAGCCAAGTCGCAGGGGCAGAGACCCAGTACTTC